This is a list of T cell receptor beta chains from one sample in a study of neurological immune-mediated disorders. TCRdb re-derived calls from the 5' RACE reads in MiXCR, one entry per CDR3 protein. The data show just under 60,000 distinct CDR3 sequences, under 3% seen once. Sequencing was carried out using PBMCs. Source of these receptors: a man between 45 and 60 years old with multiple sclerosis. The CDR3 runs from the conserved cysteine through the conserved F or W. D genes are given only for firm matches. The size field reads once, few, many or a size class.

j_call d_call v_call clone_size cdr3_aa cdr3_nt
TRBJ2-3 TRBD1 TRBV20-1 many CSARDQGDRAPDTQYF TGCAGTGCTAGAGATCAAGGGGACAGGGCCCCAGATACGCAGTATTTT
TRBJ2-3 . TRBV12-3/TRBV12-4 many CASSLEDTQYF TGTGCCAGCAGTTTGGAAGATACGCAGTATTTT
TRBJ2-7 TRBD2 TRBV6-2/TRBV6-3 many CASRPPGLAYYEQYF TGTGCCAGCAGACCGCCGGGACTAGCTTACTACGAGCAGTACTTC
TRBJ1-2 . TRBV7-8 many CASSLVGGGYTF TGTGCCAGCAGCTTAGTTGGGGGAGGCTACACCTTC
TRBJ1-4 TRBD1 TRBV7-8 few CASSERQGLGEKLFF TGTGCCAGCAGCGAACGACAGGGACTAGGGGAAAAACTGTTTTTT
TRBJ2-5 . TRBV7-2 many CASSLGVGETQYF TGTGCCAGCAGCTTAGGGGTGGGGGAGACCCAGTACTTC
TRBJ1-1 TRBD1 TRBV3-1 many CASRYRDREGTEAFF TGTGCCAGCAGATACCGGGACAGGGAAGGCACTGAAGCTTTCTTT
TRBJ2-7 . TRBV27 many CASSSRAYEQYF TGTGCCAGCAGTTCACGGGCTTACGAGCAGTACTTC
TRBJ2-5 TRBD2 TRBV20-1 many CSARSLGGVEMPQETQYF TGCAGTGCTAGATCCCTCGGGGGGGTGGAAATGCCTCAAGAGACCCAGTACTTC
TRBJ2-3 TRBD2 TRBV20-1 many CSASGTSGGWDTQYF TGCAGTGCTAGCGGGACTAGCGGGGGGTGGGATACGCAGTATTTT
TRBJ2-1 TRBD2 TRBV5-1 many CASSSGGGLGNEQFF TGCGCCAGCAGCTCCGGGGGGGGCCTTGGTAATGAGCAGTTCTTC
TRBJ1-5 TRBD1 TRBV7-2 many CASSPDRGPQHF TGTGCCAGCAGCCCGGACAGGGGGCCCCAGCATTTT
TRBJ2-2 . TRBV9 many CASSLTPPGDTGELFF TGTGCCAGCAGCCTAACCCCCCCCGGCGACACCGGGGAGCTGTTTTTT
TRBJ2-2 TRBD2 TRBV20-1 many CSAVNGGAGGELFF TGCAGTGCCGTCAACGGGGGGGCCGGCGGGGAGCTGTTTTTT
TRBJ2-5 TRBD1 TRBV7-7 many CASSRQGEWETQYF TGTGCCAGCAGCCGACAGGGAGAATGGGAGACCCAGTACTTC
TRBJ2-7 TRBD1 TRBV6-5 few CASTVPGGTYEQYF TGTGCCAGCACGGTGCCAGGGGGAACGTACGAGCAGTACTTC
TRBJ1-1 . TRBV3-1 many CASSQDPGGTEAFF TGTGCCAGCAGCCAAGATCCGGGCGGTACTGAAGCTTTCTTT
TRBJ1-1 . TRBV12-3/TRBV12-4 many CASSPLNTEAFF TGTGCCAGCAGTCCGTTGAACACTGAAGCTTTCTTT
TRBJ1-5 . TRBV10-3 many CAISEVGGGNQPQHF TGTGCCATCAGTGAGGTTGGGGGCGGTAATCAGCCCCAGCATTTT
TRBJ1-1 TRBD1 TRBV5-1 many CASSLTGTGRTEAFF TGCGCCAGCAGCCTGACAGGGACAGGGCGCACTGAAGCTTTCTTT
TRBJ2-3 TRBD1 TRBV15 many CATSISGTGLSWGLDTQYF TGTGCCACCAGCATATCCGGGACAGGGCTATCGTGGGGCCTGGATACGCAGTATTTT
TRBJ1-2 . TRBV5-1 many CASSLGNYGYTF TGCGCCAGCAGCTTGGGGAACTATGGCTACACCTTC
TRBJ1-4 . TRBV9 many CASSTTHRANEKLFF TGTGCCAGCAGCACAACCCACAGGGCTAATGAAAAACTGTTTTTT
TRBJ2-3 . TRBV20-1 many CSARGLATDTQYF TGCAGTGCTAGAGGTCTAGCTACAGATACGCAGTATTTT
TRBJ1-5 . TRBV12-3/TRBV12-4 many CASSLSGLHSPQHF TGTGCCAGCAGTTTATCGGGCCTCCACTCGCCCCAGCATTTT
TRBJ2-1 . TRBV5-1 many CASSPEGASYNEQFF TGCGCCAGCAGCCCGGAAGGGGCCTCCTACAATGAGCAGTTCTTC
TRBJ2-3 . TRBV12-3/TRBV12-4 few CASSLDRRTDTQYF TGTGCCAGCAGTTTAGACCGACGGACGGATACGCAGTATTTT
TRBJ2-6 . TRBV6-2/TRBV6-3 many CASRPTAGANVLTF TGTGCCAGCAGGCCTACAGCTGGGGCCAACGTCCTGACTTTC
TRBJ1-1 . TRBV15 many CATSPLEEEAFF TGTGCCACCTCCCCCCTCGAGGAGGAAGCTTTCTTT
TRBJ2-2 . TRBV2 many CASKYNRDTGELFF TGTGCCAGCAAGTACAACAGGGACACCGGGGAGCTGTTTTTT